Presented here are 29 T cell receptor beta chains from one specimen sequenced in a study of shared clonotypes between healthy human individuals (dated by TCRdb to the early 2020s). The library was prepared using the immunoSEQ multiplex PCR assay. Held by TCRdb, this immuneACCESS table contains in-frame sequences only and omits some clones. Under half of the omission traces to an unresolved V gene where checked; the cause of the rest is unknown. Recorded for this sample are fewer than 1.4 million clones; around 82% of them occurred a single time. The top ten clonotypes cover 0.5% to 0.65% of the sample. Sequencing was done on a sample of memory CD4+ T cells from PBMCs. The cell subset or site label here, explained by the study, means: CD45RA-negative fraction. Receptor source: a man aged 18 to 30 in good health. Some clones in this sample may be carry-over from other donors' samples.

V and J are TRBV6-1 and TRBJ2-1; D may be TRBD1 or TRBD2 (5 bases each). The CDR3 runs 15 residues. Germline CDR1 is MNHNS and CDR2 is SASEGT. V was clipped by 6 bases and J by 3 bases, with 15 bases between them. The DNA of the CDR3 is TGTGCCAGCAGGTCCGGGACCTCCGACTACAATGAGCAGTTCTTC. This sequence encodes CASRSGTSDYNEQFF.

CDR3 coding DNA: TGTGCCAGCAGCGTAAACCCGACCTGGGGGGGCAATCAGCCCCAGCATTTT. It specifies CASSVNPTWGGNQPQHF. The chain couples TRBV9 to TRBJ1-5, with a weak D call TRBD1 (5 bases). Trimming cost V 1 base and J 2 bases, with 16 bases left between them. Per germline, CDR1 SGDLS and CDR2 YYNGEE. The CDR3 spans 17 residues.

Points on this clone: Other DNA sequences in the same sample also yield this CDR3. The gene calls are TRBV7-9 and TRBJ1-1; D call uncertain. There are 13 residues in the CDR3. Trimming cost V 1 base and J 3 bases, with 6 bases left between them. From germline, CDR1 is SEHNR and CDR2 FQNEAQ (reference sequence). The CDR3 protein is CASSLDADTEAFF. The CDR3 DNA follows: TGTGCCAGCAGCTTAGATGCTGACACTGAAGCTTTCTTT.

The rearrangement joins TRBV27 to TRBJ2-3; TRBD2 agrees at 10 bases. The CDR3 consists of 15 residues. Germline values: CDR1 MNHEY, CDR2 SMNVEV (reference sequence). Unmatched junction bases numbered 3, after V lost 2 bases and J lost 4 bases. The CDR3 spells CASSLGLAGADTQYF. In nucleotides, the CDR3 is TGTGCCAGCAGTTTAGGCCTAGCGGGGGCAGATACGCAGTATTTT.

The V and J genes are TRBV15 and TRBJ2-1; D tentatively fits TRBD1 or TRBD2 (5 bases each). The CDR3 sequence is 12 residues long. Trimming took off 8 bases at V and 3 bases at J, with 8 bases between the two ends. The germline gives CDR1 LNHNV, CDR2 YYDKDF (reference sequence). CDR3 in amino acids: CATGAGYNEQFF. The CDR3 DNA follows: TGTGCCACCGGGGCGGGCTACAATGAGCAGTTCTTC.

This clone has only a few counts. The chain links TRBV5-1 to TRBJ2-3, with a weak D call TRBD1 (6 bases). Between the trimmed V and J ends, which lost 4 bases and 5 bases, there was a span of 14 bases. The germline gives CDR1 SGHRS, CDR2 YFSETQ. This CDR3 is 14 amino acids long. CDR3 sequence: CASSEPGHEDTQYF. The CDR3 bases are TGCGCCAGCAGCGAACCGGGACATGAAGATACGCAGTATTTT. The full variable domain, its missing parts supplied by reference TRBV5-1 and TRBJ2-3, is KAGVTQTPRYLIKTRGQQVTLSCSPISGHRSVSWYQQTPGQGLQFLFEYFSETQRNKGNFPGRFSGRQFSNSRSEMNVSTLELGDSALYLCASSEPGHEDTQYFGPGTRLTVL.

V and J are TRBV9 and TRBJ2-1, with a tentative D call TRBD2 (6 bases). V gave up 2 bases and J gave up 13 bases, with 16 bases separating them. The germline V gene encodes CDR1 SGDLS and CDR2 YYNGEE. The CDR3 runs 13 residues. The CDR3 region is CASSVNEGAGQFF. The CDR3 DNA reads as TGTGCCAGCAGCGTGAATGAAGGGGCGGGACAGTTCTTC.

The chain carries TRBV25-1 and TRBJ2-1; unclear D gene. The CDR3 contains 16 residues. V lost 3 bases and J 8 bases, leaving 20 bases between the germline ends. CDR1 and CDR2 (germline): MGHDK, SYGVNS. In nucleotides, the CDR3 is TGTGCCAGCAGTGATTACATCGGTAGGCAAGGGCATGAGCAGTTCTTC. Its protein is CASSDYIGRQGHEQFF.

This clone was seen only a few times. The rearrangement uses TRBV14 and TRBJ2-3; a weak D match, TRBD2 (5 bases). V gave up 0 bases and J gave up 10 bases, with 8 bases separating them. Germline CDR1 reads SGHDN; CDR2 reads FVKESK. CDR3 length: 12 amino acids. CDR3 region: CASSQDARAQYF. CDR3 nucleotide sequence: TGTGCCAGCAGCCAAGATGCGCGGGCGCAGTATTTT.

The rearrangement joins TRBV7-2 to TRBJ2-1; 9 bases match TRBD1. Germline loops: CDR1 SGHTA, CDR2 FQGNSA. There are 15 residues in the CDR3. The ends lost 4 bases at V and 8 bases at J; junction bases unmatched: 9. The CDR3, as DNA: TGTGCCAGCAGCTCACAGGGACAGGGAGGGGATGAGCAGTTCTTC. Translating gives CASSSQGQGGDEQFF.

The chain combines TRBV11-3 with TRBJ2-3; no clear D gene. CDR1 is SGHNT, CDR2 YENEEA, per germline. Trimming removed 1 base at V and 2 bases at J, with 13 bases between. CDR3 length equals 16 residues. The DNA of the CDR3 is TGTGCCAGCAGCTTAGGCCAAAGAGGTGACACAGATACGCAGTATTTT. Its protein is CASSLGQRGDTDTQYF.

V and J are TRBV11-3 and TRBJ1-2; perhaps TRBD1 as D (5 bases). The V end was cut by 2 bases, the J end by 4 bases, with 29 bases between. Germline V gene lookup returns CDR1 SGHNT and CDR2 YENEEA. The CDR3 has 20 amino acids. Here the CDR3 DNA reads TGTGCCAGCAGCTTAACCTACAGGACCCTAAAGTCTGGGCAGATCTATGGCTACACCTTC. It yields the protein CASSLTYRTLKSGQIYGYTF.

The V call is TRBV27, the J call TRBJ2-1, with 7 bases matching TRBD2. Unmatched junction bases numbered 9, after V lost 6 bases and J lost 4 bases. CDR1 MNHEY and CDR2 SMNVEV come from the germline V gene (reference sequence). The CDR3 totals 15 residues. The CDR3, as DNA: TGTGCCAGCAGGGGGCGGGCTAGCGGATACAATGAGCAGTTCTTC. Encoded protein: CASRGRASGYNEQFF.

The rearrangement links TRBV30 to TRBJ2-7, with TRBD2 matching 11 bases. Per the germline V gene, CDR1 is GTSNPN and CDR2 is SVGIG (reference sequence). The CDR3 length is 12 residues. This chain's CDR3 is CATRLAGIEQYF. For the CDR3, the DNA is TGTGCTACCAGACTAGCGGGAATCGAGCAGTACTTC.

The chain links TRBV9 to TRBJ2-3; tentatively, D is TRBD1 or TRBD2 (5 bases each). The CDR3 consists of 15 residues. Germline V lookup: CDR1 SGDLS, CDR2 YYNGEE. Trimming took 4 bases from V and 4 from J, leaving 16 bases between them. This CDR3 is CASSPLGGNADTQYF. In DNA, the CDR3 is TGTGCCAGCAGCCCTCTTGGGGGAAACGCAGATACGCAGTATTTT.

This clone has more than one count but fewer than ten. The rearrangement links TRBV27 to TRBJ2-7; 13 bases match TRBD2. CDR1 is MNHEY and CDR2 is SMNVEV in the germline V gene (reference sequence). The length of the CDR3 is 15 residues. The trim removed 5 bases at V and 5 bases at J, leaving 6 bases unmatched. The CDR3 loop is CASSRLAGGSHEQYF. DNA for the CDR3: TGTGCCAGCAGTCGACTAGCGGGGGGTTCCCACGAGCAGTACTTC.

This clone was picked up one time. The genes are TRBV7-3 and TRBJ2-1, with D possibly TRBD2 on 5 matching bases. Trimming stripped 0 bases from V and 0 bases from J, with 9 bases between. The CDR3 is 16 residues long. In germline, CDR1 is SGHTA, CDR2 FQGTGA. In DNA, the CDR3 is TGTGCCAGCAGCTTAACTAGGACTCTCTCCTACAATGAGCAGTTCTTC. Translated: CASSLTRTLSYNEQFF.

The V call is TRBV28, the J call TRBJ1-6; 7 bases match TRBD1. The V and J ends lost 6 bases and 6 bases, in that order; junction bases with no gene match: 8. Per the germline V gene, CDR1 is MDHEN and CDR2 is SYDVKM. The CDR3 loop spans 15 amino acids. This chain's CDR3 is CASRARQGANSPLHF. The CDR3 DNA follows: TGTGCCAGCAGGGCTAGACAGGGAGCTAATTCACCCCTCCACTTT.

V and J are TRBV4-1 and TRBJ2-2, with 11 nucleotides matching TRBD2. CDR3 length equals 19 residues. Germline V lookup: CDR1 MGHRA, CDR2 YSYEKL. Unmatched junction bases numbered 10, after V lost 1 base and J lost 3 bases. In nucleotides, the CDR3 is TGCGCCAGCAGCCAAGTCTTGCCAACTAGCGGGAGTGACACCGGGGAGCTGTTTTTT. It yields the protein CASSQVLPTSGSDTGELFF.

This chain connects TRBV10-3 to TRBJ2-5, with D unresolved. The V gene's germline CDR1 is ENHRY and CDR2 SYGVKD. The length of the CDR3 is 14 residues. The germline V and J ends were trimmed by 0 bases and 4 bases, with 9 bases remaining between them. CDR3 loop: CAISESLGPETQYF. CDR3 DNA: TGTGCCATCAGTGAGTCCTTAGGGCCAGAGACCCAGTACTTC.

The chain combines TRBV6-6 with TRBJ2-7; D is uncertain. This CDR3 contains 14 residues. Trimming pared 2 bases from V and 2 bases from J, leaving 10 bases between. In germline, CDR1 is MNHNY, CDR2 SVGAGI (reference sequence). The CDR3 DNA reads TGTGCCAGCAGTTACGCTCAAGCAACCTACGAGCAGTACTTC. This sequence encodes CASSYAQATYEQYF.

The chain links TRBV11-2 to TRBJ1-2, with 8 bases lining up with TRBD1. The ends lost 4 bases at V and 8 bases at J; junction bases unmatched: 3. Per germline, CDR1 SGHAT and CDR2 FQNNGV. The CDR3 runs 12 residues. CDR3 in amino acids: CASSSQGAGYTF. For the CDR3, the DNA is TGTGCCAGCAGCTCCCAGGGGGCCGGCTACACCTTC.

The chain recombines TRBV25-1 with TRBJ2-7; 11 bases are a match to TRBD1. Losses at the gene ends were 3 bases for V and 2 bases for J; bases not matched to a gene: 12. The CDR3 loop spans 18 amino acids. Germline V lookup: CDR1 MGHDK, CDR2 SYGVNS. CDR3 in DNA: TGTGCCAGCAGTGACCGGGGACAGGGGGTTTCCCCAACCTACGAGCAGTACTTC. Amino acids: CASSDRGQGVSPTYEQYF.

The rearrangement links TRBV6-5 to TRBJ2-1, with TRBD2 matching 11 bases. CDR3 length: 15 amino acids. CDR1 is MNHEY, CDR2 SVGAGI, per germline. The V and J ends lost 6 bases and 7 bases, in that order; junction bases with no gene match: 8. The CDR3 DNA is TGTGCCAGCAGCCGATTAGCGGGAGGGATAAATGAGCAGTTCTTC. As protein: CASSRLAGGINEQFF.

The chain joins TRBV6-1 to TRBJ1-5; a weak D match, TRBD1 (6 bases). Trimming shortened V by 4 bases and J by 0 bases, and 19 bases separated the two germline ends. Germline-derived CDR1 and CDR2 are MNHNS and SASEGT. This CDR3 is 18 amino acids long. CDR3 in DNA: TGTGCCAGCAGTGGGGGGACCGGACAGACATTTAGCAATCAGCCCCAGCATTTT. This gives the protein CASSGGTGQTFSNQPQHF.

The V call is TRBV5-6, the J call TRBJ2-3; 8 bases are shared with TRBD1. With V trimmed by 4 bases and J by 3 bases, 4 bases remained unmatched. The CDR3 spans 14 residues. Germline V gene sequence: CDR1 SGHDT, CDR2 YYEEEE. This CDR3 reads CASSHRGTTDTQYF. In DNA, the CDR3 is TGTGCCAGCAGCCACAGGGGGACGACAGATACGCAGTATTTT. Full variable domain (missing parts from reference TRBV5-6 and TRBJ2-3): DAGVTQSPTHLIKTRGQQVTLRCSPKSGHDTVSWYQQALGQGPQFIFQYYEEEERQRGNFPDRFSGHQFPNYSSELNVNALLLGDSALYLCASSHRGTTDTQYFGPGTRLTVL.

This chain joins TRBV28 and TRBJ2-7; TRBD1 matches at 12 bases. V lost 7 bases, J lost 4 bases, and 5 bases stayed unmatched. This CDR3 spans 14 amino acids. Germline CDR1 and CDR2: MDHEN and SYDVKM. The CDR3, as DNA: TGTGCCAGCAAGGGGACAGGGGGCTTTTACGAGCAGTACTTC. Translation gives CASKGTGGFYEQYF.

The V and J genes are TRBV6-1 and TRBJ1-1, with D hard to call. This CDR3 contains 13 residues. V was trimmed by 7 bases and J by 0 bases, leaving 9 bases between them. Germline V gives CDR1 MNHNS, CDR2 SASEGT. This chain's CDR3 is CASIIQMNTEAFF. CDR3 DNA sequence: TGTGCCAGCATTATTCAGATGAACACTGAAGCTTTCTTT.

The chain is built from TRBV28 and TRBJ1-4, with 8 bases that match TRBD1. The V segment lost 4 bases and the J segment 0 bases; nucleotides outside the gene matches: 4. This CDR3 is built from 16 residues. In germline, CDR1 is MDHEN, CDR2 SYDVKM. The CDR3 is CASSSDRVATNEKLFF. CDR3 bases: TGTGCCAGCAGTTCGGACAGGGTTGCAACTAATGAAAAACTGTTTTTT.